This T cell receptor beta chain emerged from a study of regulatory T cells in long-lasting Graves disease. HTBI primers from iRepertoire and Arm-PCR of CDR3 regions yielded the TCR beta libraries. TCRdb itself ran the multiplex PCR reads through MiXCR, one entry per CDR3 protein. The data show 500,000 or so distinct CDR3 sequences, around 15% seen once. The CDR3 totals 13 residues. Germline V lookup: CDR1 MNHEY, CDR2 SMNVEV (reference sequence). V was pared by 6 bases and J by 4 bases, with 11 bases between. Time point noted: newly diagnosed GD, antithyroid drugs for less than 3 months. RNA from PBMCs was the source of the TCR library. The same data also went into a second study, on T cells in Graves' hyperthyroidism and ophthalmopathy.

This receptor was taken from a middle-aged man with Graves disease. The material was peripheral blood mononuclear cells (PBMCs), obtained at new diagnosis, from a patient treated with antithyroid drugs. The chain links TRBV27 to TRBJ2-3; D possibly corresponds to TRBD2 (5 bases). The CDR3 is CASSSGVSDTQYF. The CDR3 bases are TGTGCCAGCAGCTCCGGGGTATCAGATACGCAGTATTTT.